This T cell receptor (beta chain) was sequenced in a study of blood T cell repertoires in COVID-19. The table came from immunoSEQ multiplex PCR; TCRdb's copy has only in-frame clones and leaves some out. There are about 97,000 clones in the sample; approximately 87% occur only once, and roughly 14% lies in the top ten. The V and J ends lost 5 bases and 0 bases, in that order; junction bases with no gene match: 4. The CDR3 sequence is 14 residues long. Germline V lookup: CDR1 LGHNA, CDR2 YNFKEQ. The material sequenced was peripheral blood. The genes are TRBV4-2 and TRBJ2-7; TRBD1 agrees at 7 bases. This TCR was sampled from a human donor in a cohort sampled during active COVID-19. The CDR3 sequence is CASSTNRGSYEQYF. CDR3 sequence (DNA): TGTGCCAGCAGCACAAACAGGGGCTCCTACGAGCAGTACTTC.